The 14 T cell receptor beta chains below all came from one sample that was sequenced in a study of CD8+ T cells in alopecia areata. Extraction and reverse transcription of RNA yielded cDNA as the sequencing template. Measured with immunoSEQ multiplex PCR; TCRdb has only the in-frame clones, and not every one. The data show 200,000 to 250,000 clones, roughly 57% seen once. Sample: CD4+ T cells sorted from blood, taken at week 0. These receptors were obtained from a human donor with alopecia areata.

This clone appeared once. The V and J genes are TRBV5-1 and TRBJ2-2; D perhaps matches TRBD2 (6 bases). Trimming left V 0 bases short and J 0 bases short, with 6 bases between. Germline values: CDR1 SGHRS, CDR2 YFSETQ. CDR3 length equals 15 residues. In DNA form, the CDR3 reads TGCGCCAGCAGCTTGGGCGGGACGAACACCGGGGAGCTGTTTTTT. Protein sequence: CASSLGGTNTGELFF.

This clone was seen a handful of times. The gene calls are TRBV6-5 and TRBJ2-7, with 7 bases identical to TRBD2. Germline V gene lookup returns CDR1 MNHEY and CDR2 SVGAGI. This CDR3 contains 15 residues. V shed 6 bases and J 0 bases; nucleotides not matched to a gene: 8. CDR3 in DNA: TGTGCCAGCAGGATGGACGGGAGGACCTCCTACGAGCAGTACTTC. Residues: CASRMDGRTSYEQYF.

This clone was observed a few times. The V call is TRBV20-1, the J call TRBJ2-7; TRBD1 agrees at 7 bases. The CDR3 consists of 11 residues. V gave up 3 bases and J gave up 7 bases; unmatched junction bases: 3. Germline V lookup: CDR1 DFQATT, CDR2 SNEGSKA (reference sequence). The CDR3 is CSARTGSEQYF. In nucleotides, the CDR3 is TGCAGTGCTAGGACAGGGAGTGAGCAGTACTTC.

The CDR3 region is CSPWGRDEQYF. Written as DNA, the CDR3 is TGCAGTCCGTGGGGGCGGGACGAGCAGTACTTC. The rearrangement links TRBV20-1 to TRBJ2-7; D possibly corresponds to TRBD1 (6 bases). Germline CDR1 is DFQATT and CDR2 is SNEGSKA (reference sequence). The CDR3 is made up of 11 amino acids. The V gene lost 8 bases and the J gene lost 5 bases, with 13 bases spanning the gap.

The chain uses TRBV11-2 and TRBJ2-3; D remains ambiguous. Germline loops: CDR1 SGHAT, CDR2 FQNNGV. The CDR3 covers 13 residues. V was pared by 7 bases and J by 0 bases, with 8 bases between. CDR3 region: CASTPGSTDTQYF. The CDR3, as DNA: TGTGCCAGCACCCCCGGGAGCACAGATACGCAGTATTTT.

The chain couples TRBV2 to TRBJ2-5; 12 nucleotides agree with TRBD2. CDR1 is SNHLY and CDR2 is FYNNEI in the germline V gene. This CDR3 is 15 amino acids long. With 5 bases clipped from V and 4 bases from J, the junction kept 5 bases outside the gene matches. The CDR3: CASSRLAGVGETQYF. The CDR3 nucleotides are TGTGCCAGCAGTAGACTAGCGGGAGTTGGAGAGACCCAGTACTTC.

The chain employs TRBV2 and TRBJ1-1; 8 nucleotides line up with TRBD1. CDR3 length equals 14 residues. The germline V gene has CDR1 SNHLY and CDR2 FYNNEI. V lost 6 bases and J lost 7; bases outside the gene matches: 10. The CDR3 region has the DNA TGTGCCAGCAGGGGCAGGGGGCTAGCTTTTGAAGCTTTCTTT. It specifies CASRGRGLAFEAFF.

This chain connects TRBV19 to TRBJ1-2; D is uncertain. The CDR3 length is 13 residues. V lost 0 bases and J lost 6, with 8 bases in between. Germline V gene sequence: CDR1 LNHDA, CDR2 SQIVND (reference sequence). The CDR3 DNA reads as TGTGCCAGTAGTATAGATCCGAGGAATGGCTACACCTTC. It specifies CASSIDPRNGYTF.

The rearrangement links TRBV5-1 to TRBJ1-4; the match to TRBD1 covers 9 bases. The CDR3 has 12 amino acids. In germline, CDR1 is SGHRS, CDR2 YFSETQ. The V and J ends lost 4 bases and 11 bases, in that order; junction bases with no gene match: 3. CDR3 sequence (DNA): TGCGCCAGCAGCGGGACAGGGTTCAAACTGTTTTTT. Its protein product is CASSGTGFKLFF. The entire variable domain, with the rest obtained from reference TRBV5-1 and TRBJ1-4, is as follows: KAGVTQTPRYLIKTRGQQVTLSCSPISGHRSVSWYQQTPGQGLQFLFEYFSETQRNKGNFPGRFSGRQFSNSRSEMNVSTLELGDSALYLCASSGTGFKLFFGSGTQLSVL.

This chain uses TRBV6-5 with TRBJ2-7, with 8 positions matching TRBD1. Germline CDR1 is MNHEY and CDR2 is SVGAGI. The CDR3 is made up of 14 amino acids. The junction had 8 bases not matched to a gene; V was cut back by 7 bases and J by 3 bases. CDR3 loop: CASKRDRGIYEQYF. The CDR3 nucleotides are TGTGCCAGCAAAAGAGACAGGGGAATCTACGAGCAGTACTTC.

V is TRBV5-1 and J is TRBJ2-7; 7 bases align to TRBD1. In germline, CDR1 is SGHRS, CDR2 YFSETQ. V dropped 3 bases and J dropped 6; count of bases not matched to a gene: 9. This CDR3 has 14 residues. DNA of the CDR3: TGCGCCAGCAGCTACCGAATGACAGGGAGCGAGCAGTACTTC. It translates to CASSYRMTGSEQYF.

The rearrangement uses TRBV7-6 and TRBJ2-1, with no clear D. Germline values: CDR1 SGHVS, CDR2 FNYEAQ. The CDR3 is 12 amino acids. V was clipped by 4 bases and J by 12 bases, with 13 bases between them. The CDR3 loop is CASSSYNRLQFF. The DNA of the CDR3 is TGTGCCAGCAGCTCATATAACCGATTGCAGTTCTTC.

This chain uses TRBV11-2 with TRBJ1-2, with D unclear. The V and J ends lost 1 base and 3 bases respectively, with 12 bases between them. The V gene's germline CDR1 is SGHAT and CDR2 FQNNGV. The CDR3 is 15 amino acids. CDR3 coding DNA: TGTGCCAGCAGCTTAGTTCGGGAGACCTACTATGGCTACACCTTC. Protein sequence: CASSLVRETYYGYTF.

This clone was counted between two and nine times. The chain joins TRBV5-6 to TRBJ1-2; possibly TRBD1 for D (6 bases). Germline CDR1 SGHDT, CDR2 YYEEEE. The V gene lost 1 base and the J gene lost 5 bases, with 12 bases spanning the gap. The CDR3 contains 14 residues. CDR3 residues: CASSLSGGEYGYTF. The DNA for the CDR3 is TGTGCCAGCAGCTTGAGCGGGGGCGAGTATGGCTACACCTTC.